This T cell receptor (beta chain) was sequenced for a study of Ad26.COV2.S vaccination and SARS-CoV-2 variants. The treatment was: roughly 20 received Ad26.COV2.S at low or high dose, single or two shots; about 5 received placebo; per-sample allocation not given. Day 63 after the first vaccine or placebo injection was the time point for sampling. Clones were read by immunoSEQ multiplex PCR, and TCRdb kept only the in-frame ones, dropping some. The table records about 680,000 clones, 89% of them present only once. In germline, CDR1 is SQVTM, CDR2 ANQGSEA. The V end lost 3 bases, the J end lost 1 base, and 3 bases lay between the germline ends. The CDR3 runs to 12 residues.

The clonotype was recovered from a person aged 18-60 years who received the Ad26.COV2.S COVID-19 vaccine or a placebo. This specimen consisted of peripheral blood, obtained in a trial of Ad26.COV2.S vaccine versus placebo. The genes are TRBV29-1 and TRBJ2-2; the D is unclear. The CDR3 loop is CSVEQNTGELFF. The CDR3 DNA is TGCAGCGTTGAGCAGAACACCGGGGAGCTGTTTTTT.